This is a list of T cell receptor beta chains from one sample in a study of identical twins. TCRdb recomputed calls from the 5' RACE reads with MiXCR, one row per CDR3 protein. Of approximately 500,000 distinct CDR3 sequences in the sample, approximately 24% were seen once. The same sample was also used in a study of T cells expressing NK-cell markers.

The sequenced sample consisted of CD4+ T cells sorted from blood. Receptors originate from a woman aged 18-30 years in good health. CDR3s include the opening cysteine and the closing phenylalanine or tryptophan. D genes are given only for firm matches. Rows give clone size only sometimes, using once, few, many, or a class for an expanded clone.

-,TRBV29-1,-,TRBJ1-2,12,TGCAGCGTTGACGAGGGGATGAAGGGCTACACCTTC,CSVDEGMKGYTF
-,TRBV11-1,few,TRBJ2-1,19,TGTGCCAGCAGCTTGGCCACAGGGAAATACGGGGTCACTCTTAATGAGCAGTTCTTC,CASSLATGKYGVTLNEQFF
TRBD1,TRBV6-5,few,TRBJ1-2,17,TGTGCCAGCAGTTACTCCTCAGGGGGCCAGGGTAACTATGGCTACACCTTC,CASSYSSGGQGNYGYTF
TRBD2,TRBV12-3/TRBV12-4,few,TRBJ2-7,16,TGTGCCAGCAGTTTAGCGCGGGGGGCTGGTCGAAACGAGCAGTACTTC,CASSLARGAGRNEQYF
TRBD2,TRBV7-2,-,TRBJ2-7,15,TGTGCCAGCAGCTTGGCCCCAGGGAGGGGCTACGAGCAGTACTTC,CASSLAPGRGYEQYF
-,TRBV6-1,-,TRBJ2-5,14,TGTGCCAGCAGAGGCTTAGCCCCTTATGAGACCCAGTACTTC,CASRGLAPYETQYF
TRBD1,TRBV5-1,few,TRBJ1-6,15,TGCGCCAGCAGCTTGGCGGGGACAGGGCGGTCACCCCTCCACTTT,CASSLAGTGRSPLHF
TRBD1,TRBV9,few,TRBJ2-5,15,TGTGCCAGCAGCGTAGCTCCGGGACAGGAAGAGACCCAGTACTTC,CASSVAPGQEETQYF
TRBD2,TRBV7-2,-,TRBJ2-1,14,TGTGCCAGCTCGCGGGAGGGCGGTTACAATGAGCAGTTCTTC,CASSREGGYNEQFF
TRBD2,TRBV30,few,TRBJ2-7,13,TGTGCCTGGGGAGCGGGAGGGGGTACCGAGCAGTACTTC,CAWGAGGGTEQYF
-,TRBV7-2,-,TRBJ2-7,12,TGTGCCAGCAGCTTAATCAGCTCCGAGCAGTACTTC,CASSLISSEQYF
TRBD1,TRBV29-1,-,TRBJ2-3,12,TGCAGCGCGACCGGGACAGGAGATACGCAGTATTTT,CSATGTGDTQYF
TRBD2,TRBV11-2,-,TRBJ2-5,18,TGTGCCAGCAGCTTAGGCGGGAGTGGGAGGCTCTTTACGGGAGTCCAGTACTTC,CASSLGGSGRLFTGVQYF
-,TRBV27,few,TRBJ1-1,15,TGTGCCAGCAGTTTATACGCTTCTCAGGCCACTGAAGCTTTCTTT,CASSLYASQATEAFF
-,TRBV12-3/TRBV12-4,few,TRBJ2-7,14,TGTGCCAGCAGTTTAGCAGGTCAGCTCTACGAGCAGTACTTC,CASSLAGQLYEQYF
-,TRBV5-1,-,TRBJ2-5,14,TGCGCCAGCGTAACGGACTCCTCGGCGGAGACCCAGTACTTC,CASVTDSSAETQYF
TRBD2,TRBV7-2,-,TRBJ2-3,17,TGTGCCAGCAGCTTACCCCGACTAGCGGGAGGGACAGATACGCAGTATTTT,CASSLPRLAGGTDTQYF
TRBD2,TRBV5-1,-,TRBJ2-1,15,TGCGCCAGCAGCATCACTAGCGCGGCCTACAATGAGCAGTTCTTC,CASSITSAAYNEQFF
TRBD1,TRBV20-1,-,TRBJ2-1,13,TGCAGTGCTAGAGATTTTTCGACAGGGGGGCTGTTCTTC,CSARDFSTGGLFF
-,TRBV18,-,TRBJ2-7,12,TGTGCCAGCTCGGAGCTTAACTACGAGCAGTACTTC,CASSELNYEQYF
-,TRBV10-3,-,TRBJ2-1,14,TGTGCCGCGAAACGGCGGGTTTCCCAAAATGAGCAGTTCTTC,CAAKRRVSQNEQFF
TRBD2,TRBV6-5,-,TRBJ2-3,12,TGTGCCAGCAGTACTAGCGCCGGTACGCAGTATTTT,CASSTSAGTQYF
TRBD2,TRBV2,-,TRBJ2-7,15,TGTGCCAGCCACACTAGCGGGAGGGCCCGGGGGGAGCAGTACTTC,CASHTSGRARGEQYF
-,TRBV3-1,-,TRBJ2-5,12,TGTGCCAGCAGCCAACAGGGGCAGACCCAGTACTTC,CASSQQGQTQYF
-,TRBV7-8,once,TRBJ2-1,15,TGTGCCAGCAGCTTAAGGACCTGGACTTACAATGAGCAGTTCTTC,CASSLRTWTYNEQFF
-,TRBV7-3,many,TRBJ1-6,15,TGTGCCAGCAGCTTGGAGAGCTCCTATAATTCACCCCTCCACTTT,CASSLESSYNSPLHF
-,TRBV20-1,-,TRBJ2-3,13,TGCAGCGGTGGGGGAAATGGGGCAGATACGCAGTATTTT,CSGGGNGADTQYF
-,TRBV20-1,few,TRBJ2-1,14,TGCAGTGCTAGCCCTAGAAACTCCTACAATGAGCAGTTCTTC,CSASPRNSYNEQFF
-,TRBV5-5,once,TRBJ2-1,14,TGTGCCAGCAGCCCGAGTGTAGGGAACGATGAGCAGTTCTTC,CASSPSVGNDEQFF
TRBD2,TRBV19,few,TRBJ2-1,14,TGTGCCAGTAGCTCGGGAAAGCGGGGACATGAGCAGTTCTTC,CASSSGKRGHEQFF
-,TRBV2,many,TRBJ2-5,10,TGTGCCAGCAGTGAGGAGACCCAGTACTTC,CASSEETQYF
-,TRBV11-3,-,TRBJ2-2,14,TGTGCCAGCAGCGTAGCCCGGGTCGTCGGGGAGCTGTTTTTT,CASSVARVVGELFF
TRBD2,TRBV7-6,-,TRBJ2-7,18,TGTGCCAGCAGCCGAACCCCTACCACTAGCGGGGAGTTCTACGAGCAGTACTTC,CASSRTPTTSGEFYEQYF
-,TRBV5-1,-,TRBJ1-6,13,TGCGCCAGCAGCTTGCAGGTCGGCTCACCCCTCCACTTT,CASSLQVGSPLHF
TRBD1,TRBV18,-,TRBJ2-2,17,TGTGCCAGCTCACGCTCAGGGGGCCGAGCCTTCACCGGGGAGCTGTTTTTT,CASSRSGGRAFTGELFF
TRBD2,TRBV12-3/TRBV12-4,-,TRBJ2-3,15,TGTGCCAGCATCCCGACTAGCGGGAGACTGGGTACGCAGTATTTT,CASIPTSGRLGTQYF
-,TRBV29-1,-,TRBJ2-1,13,TGCAGCGTTCGGTTCCTTCCCTACAATGAGCAGTTCTTC,CSVRFLPYNEQFF
TRBD1,TRBV20-1,-,TRBJ1-6,15,TGCAGTGCTAAGGAGCAGGGGGAATATAATTCACCCCTCCACTTT,CSAKEQGEYNSPLHF
-,TRBV5-1,-,TRBJ2-3,15,TGCGCCAGCAGCTTGGCGTTTGTGGGCACAGATACGCAGTATTTT,CASSLAFVGTDTQYF
-,TRBV3-1,-,TRBJ2-3,15,TGTGCCAGCAGCCCCCTAAGAGTTTCTTCCGATACGCAGTATTTT,CASSPLRVSSDTQYF
-,TRBV11-2,-,TRBJ2-7,12,TGTGCCAGCAGCCTACTCCCCCTCGAGCAGTACTTC,CASSLLPLEQYF
-,TRBV20-1,few,TRBJ2-7,13,TGCAGTGCTCCCGACCCAAAGAAATACGAGCAGTACTTC,CSAPDPKKYEQYF
-,TRBV20-1,-,TRBJ1-1,15,TGCAGTGCTAGAGCAAATAGCGGGGGTAAGACTGAAGCTTTCTTT,CSARANSGGKTEAFF
TRBD2,TRBV9,few,TRBJ2-3,15,TGTGCCAGCAGCGTAGCTAGCGGGGGCACAGATACGCAGTATTTT,CASSVASGGTDTQYF
-,TRBV5-1,few,TRBJ2-3,15,TGCGCCAGCTTTCTCAGGGCCCCTCAGACAGATACGCAGTATTTT,CASFLRAPQTDTQYF